What follows describes a single T cell receptor (beta chain). Its target is unknown. The data belong to a study of T cell responses to AZD1222 COVID-19 vaccine. Study as a whole: Some second doses came at about 4 weeks and others at about 12 weeks; these were pooled. General study findings and limits: White British donors predominated, females outnumbered males, and clonal diversity was possibly underestimated. Only a handful of people who got AZD1222 tested seropositive at baseline. With two AZD1222 doses given, Spike-specific TCR breadth and depth both rose.

Assay: immunoSEQ multiplex PCR; the TCRdb copy retains only in-frame clones and omits some. The top ten clones hold about 0.6% of a sample with 150,000 to 200,000 clones, roughly 94% of them seen once. The CDR3 is 14 residues long. Germline V gives CDR1 SGHAT, CDR2 FQNNGV. Between the trimmed V and J ends, which lost 5 bases and 6 bases, there was a span of 13 bases. The receptor's source is an adult in good health. The chain combines TRBV11-2 with TRBJ1-4, with unresolved D. This sample comprised peripheral blood, obtained on day 0 of AZD1222 vaccination. The CDR3, as DNA: TGTGCCAGCAGCCCGGCCGGGTATGATGAAAAACTGTTTTTT. It encodes CASSPAGYDEKLFF.